These 18 T cell receptor beta chains were sequenced from one sample in a study of T cell responses to AZD1222 COVID-19 vaccine. Clones were sequenced by immunoSEQ multiplex PCR, and TCRdb holds only the in-frame ones, with some missing. The sample shows 100,000 to 150,000 clones, about nine tenths of them seen only once. This specimen was peripheral blood, taken on day 0 of AZD1222 vaccination. The origin of the receptors is an adult in good health.

The rearrangement joins TRBV5-1 to TRBJ2-5; unclear D gene. Trimming stripped 0 bases from V and 5 bases from J, with 8 bases between. There are 13 residues in the CDR3. CDR1 is SGHRS and CDR2 is YFSETQ in the germline V gene. The CDR3 here is CASSLGRSETQYF. DNA for the CDR3: TGCGCCAGCAGCTTGGGCAGGTCGGAGACCCAGTACTTC.

V gene TRBV19 combines with J gene TRBJ1-5, with D uncertain. The germline V and J ends were trimmed by 7 bases and 3 bases, with 16 bases remaining between them. The CDR3 consists of 15 residues. Germline V gene lookup returns CDR1 LNHDA and CDR2 SQIVND (reference sequence). The CDR3 here is CASNWGWLDNQPQHF. The CDR3 DNA sequence: TGTGCCAGTAACTGGGGATGGTTAGACAATCAGCCCCAGCATTTT.

This chain joins TRBV7-8 and TRBJ2-7, with D hard to call. V shed 3 bases and J shed 3 bases, with 6 bases lying between them. Germline V gives CDR1 SGHVS, CDR2 FQNEAQ. The CDR3 length is 12 residues. The DNA for the CDR3 is TGTGCCAGCAGCTTCACTCTCTACGAGCAGTACTTC. It translates to CASSFTLYEQYF.

About this clone itself: The same CDR3 is also encoded by other DNA sequences in this sample. The chain couples TRBV6-2 or TRBV6-3 to TRBJ1-1; D gene uncertain. In germline, CDR1 is MNHEY, CDR2 SVGEGT. CDR3 length: 11 amino acids. V lost 4 bases and J lost 4, with 4 bases in between. Here the CDR3 DNA reads TGTGCCAGCAGTTTGGGCACTGAAGCTTTCTTT. Translation: CASSLGTEAFF.

This clone was found once. V usage is TRBV7-2 and J usage is TRBJ2-2; 9 bases are a match to TRBD2. The CDR3 extends over 17 amino acids. Looked up from germline, CDR1 is SGHTA and CDR2 is FQGNSA. The V and J ends lost 3 bases and 2 bases, in that order; junction bases with no gene match: 7. CDR3 nucleotide sequence: TGTGCCAGCAGCTTCCCCAGCGGGGGGTTTAACACCGGGGAGCTGTTTTTT. As protein: CASSFPSGGFNTGELFF.

J is TRBJ1-5 and V is TRBV6-1, with TRBD1 as a possible D gene (5 bases). V gave up 4 bases and J gave up 1 base, with 17 bases separating them. The CDR3 loop spans 17 amino acids. CDR1 and CDR2 from the germline V gene are MNHNS and SASEGT. The CDR3 reads CASSVPAGVGSNQPQHF. The DNA of the CDR3 is TGTGCCAGCAGTGTTCCGGCGGGGGTAGGGAGCAATCAGCCCCAGCATTTT.

The rearrangement uses TRBV3-1 (or the pseudogene TRBV3-2) and TRBJ1-5, with D unclear. Per germline, CDR1 LGHDT and CDR2 YNNKEL (reference sequence). Trimming removed 0 bases at V and 0 bases at J, with 3 bases between. CDR3 length: 14 residues. Here the CDR3 reads CASSQDRSNQPQHF. CDR3 DNA sequence: TGTGCCAGCAGCCAAGACCGTAGCAATCAGCCCCAGCATTTT.

This rearrangement joins TRBV5-1 to TRBJ1-1; tentative D call: TRBD1 (6 bases). CDR1 is SGHRS, CDR2 YFSETQ, per germline. The CDR3 has 17 amino acids. V was clipped by 4 bases and J by 0 bases, with 19 bases between them. DNA for the CDR3: TGCGCCAGCAGCAGGGGGGCGGCAGGTATGGTGAACACTGAAGCTTTCTTT. Protein: CASSRGAAGMVNTEAFF. The whole variable domain, remainder taken from reference TRBV5-1 and TRBJ1-1, is KAGVTQTPRYLIKTRGQQVTLSCSPISGHRSVSWYQQTPGQGLQFLFEYFSETQRNKGNFPGRFSGRQFSNSRSEMNVSTLELGDSALYLCASSRGAAGMVNTEAFFGQGTRLTVV.

The chain couples TRBV23-1 to TRBJ1-5; 7 bases fit TRBD1. TRBV23-1 is recorded as an ORF, its role being uncertain. After removal of 8 bases from V and 2 bases from J, the junction contained 15 bases not matched to a gene. The CDR3 contains 17 residues. The CDR3 DNA is TGCGCCAGCGTCCTCGAGAGGGGGCGAGGGTGCAATCAGCCCCAGCATTTT. Translated, it gives CASVLERGRGCNQPQHF.

V and J are TRBV11-3 and TRBJ2-2; possibly TRBD1 or TRBD2 for D (5 bases each). CDR1 SGHNT and CDR2 YENEEA come from the germline V gene. The CDR3 contains 16 residues. V lost 0 bases to trimming and J lost 6 bases, with 14 bases between them. The DNA of the CDR3 is TGTGCCAGCAGCTTAGATGGGGGAAGGCTTCCCGGGGAGCTGTTTTTT. Residues: CASSLDGGRLPGELFF.

This clone was recorded only once. This chain links TRBV27 with TRBJ2-7; TRBD2 matches at 7 bases. The V segment lost 0 bases and the J segment 3 bases; nucleotides outside the gene matches: 11. Germline lookup yields CDR1 MNHEY and CDR2 SMNVEV (reference sequence). This CDR3 contains 17 residues. The CDR3 nucleotides read TGTGCCAGCAGTTTATCATGGAGAGAAGAGCGGGACTACGAGCAGTACTTC. Protein product: CASSLSWREERDYEQYF.

The V call is TRBV11-3, the J call TRBJ1-1; D gene uncertain. Germline assignment: CDR1 SGHNT and CDR2 YENEEA. This CDR3 is built from 13 residues. Trimming stripped 8 bases from V and 0 bases from J, with 10 bases between. The CDR3 reads CASSPAVNTEAFF. The DNA for the CDR3 is TGTGCCAGCTCCCCAGCAGTGAACACTGAAGCTTTCTTT.

This rearrangement joins TRBV4-2 to TRBJ1-1; D is unresolved. Germline CDR1 LGHNA, CDR2 YNFKEQ. Trimming cost V 1 base and J 4 bases, with 7 bases left between them. This CDR3 is built from 13 residues. In nucleotides, the CDR3 is TGTGCCAGCAGCCAAGGAAGGGCCACTGAAGCTTTCTTT. This encodes CASSQGRATEAFF.

The chain employs TRBV28 and TRBJ1-1, with D possibly TRBD1 on 5 matching bases. CDR1 is MDHEN, CDR2 SYDVKM, per germline. V was trimmed by 5 bases and J by 3 bases, leaving 16 bases between them. The CDR3 loop spans 15 amino acids. DNA for the CDR3: TGTGCCAGCAGTCTAAACTCAGACAGCGACACTGAAGCTTTCTTT. It is translated as CASSLNSDSDTEAFF.

V and J are TRBV10-1 and TRBJ1-2, with TRBD1 as a possible D gene (5 bases). Trimming left V 5 bases short and J 5 bases short, with 12 bases between. The CDR3 loop spans 13 amino acids. Germline V gene lookup returns CDR1 WNHNN and CDR2 SYGVQD (reference sequence). In DNA form, the CDR3 reads TGCGCCAGCAGTCACCGCAGGGATTATGGCTACACCTTC. It specifies CASSHRRDYGYTF.

The chain is built from TRBV7-9 and TRBJ2-5; D ambiguous. From germline, CDR1 is SEHNR and CDR2 FQNEAQ (reference sequence). V lost 1 base and J 2 bases, leaving 5 bases between the germline ends. The CDR3 runs to 13 residues. This CDR3 is CASSLERQETQYF. In nucleotides, the CDR3 is TGTGCCAGCAGCTTAGAACGACAAGAGACCCAGTACTTC.

V is TRBV4-3 and J is TRBJ1-6; no firm D call. The CDR3 totals 14 residues. Germline loops: CDR1 LGHNA, CDR2 YSLEER. Trimming shortened V by 2 bases and J by 6 bases, and 8 bases separated the two germline ends. The CDR3 DNA sequence: TGCGCCAGCAGCCAAAGGCAGGCTAATTCACCCCTCCACTTT. Translated: CASSQRQANSPLHF.

The V and J genes are TRBV4-2 and TRBJ1-2, with D possibly matching TRBD1 (6 bases). Germline lookup yields CDR1 LGHNA and CDR2 YNFKEQ. The CDR3 runs 12 residues. V was clipped by 3 bases and J by 7 bases, with 9 bases between them. Here the CDR3 reads CASSQGAGGYTF. In DNA, the CDR3 is TGTGCCAGCAGCCAGGGGGCAGGTGGCTACACCTTC.